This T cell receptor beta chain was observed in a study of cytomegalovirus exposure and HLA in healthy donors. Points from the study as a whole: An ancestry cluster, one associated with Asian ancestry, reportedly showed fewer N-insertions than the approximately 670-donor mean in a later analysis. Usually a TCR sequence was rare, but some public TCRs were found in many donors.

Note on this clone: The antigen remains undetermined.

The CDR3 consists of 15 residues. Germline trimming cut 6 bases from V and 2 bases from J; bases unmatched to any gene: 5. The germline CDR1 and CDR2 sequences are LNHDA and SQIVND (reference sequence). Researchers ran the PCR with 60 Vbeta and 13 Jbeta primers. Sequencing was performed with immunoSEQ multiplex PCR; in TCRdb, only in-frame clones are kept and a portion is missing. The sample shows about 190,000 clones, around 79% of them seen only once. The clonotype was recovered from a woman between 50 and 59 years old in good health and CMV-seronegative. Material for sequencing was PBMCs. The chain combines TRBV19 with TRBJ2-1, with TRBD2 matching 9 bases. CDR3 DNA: TGTGCCAGTAGGGTTAGCGGGAGACCCTACAATGAGCAGTTCTTC. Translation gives CASRVSGRPYNEQFF.